This is a list of T cell receptor beta chains from one sample in a study of cytomegalovirus exposure and HLA in healthy donors. Only in-frame clones appear in the TCRdb table, and some are missing; sequencing was by immunoSEQ multiplex PCR. The sample has 150,000 to 200,000 clones; about 80% are singletons. The sample consisted of PBMCs. The receptors here all came from a man aged 40-50 years in good health and CMV-seropositive. CDR3s include the opening cysteine and the closing phenylalanine or tryptophan. Fields, in order: J gene, V gene, D gene, clone size, CDR3 protein, CDR3 DNA. D genes are given only for firm matches. A row's size may be missing; if present it is once, few, many or a size class.

TRBJ1-1,TRBV2,NA,NA,CASSRLRGPAFF,TGTGCCAGCAGTAGACTTAGAGGTCCAGCTTTCTTT
TRBJ2-5,TRBV7-2,NA,NA,CASSFGGGRETQYF,TGTGCCAGCAGCTTCGGGGGAGGAAGGGAGACCCAGTACTTC
TRBJ1-5,TRBV5-1,NA,few,CASSLAAGVGQPQHF,TGCGCCAGCAGCTTGGCCGCGGGGGTGGGTCAGCCCCAGCATTTT
TRBJ1-5,TRBV30,NA,NA,CAWSVQTGNQPQHF,TGTGCCTGGAGTGTACAGACAGGAAACCAGCCCCAGCATTTT
TRBJ2-3,TRBV9,NA,NA,CASSVGPRGTDTQYF,TGTGCCAGCAGCGTGGGGCCGAGGGGGACAGATACGCAGTATTTT
TRBJ1-2,TRBV7-2,TRBD1,NA,CASSLGDRGRDGYTF,TGTGCCAGCAGCTTAGGGGACAGGGGGCGGGATGGCTACACCTTC
TRBJ1-5,TRBV5-1,TRBD1,NA,CASSPGTGFEPQHF,TGCGCCAGCAGCCCCGGGACAGGGTTTGAGCCCCAGCATTTT
TRBJ2-3,TRBV5-6,TRBD1,NA,CASSVDRVSSTQYF,TGTGCCAGCAGCGTGGACAGGGTCTCGAGTACGCAGTATTTT
TRBJ2-7,TRBV11-2,NA,NA,CASSARDSYEQYF,TGTGCCAGCAGCGCCCGGGACTCCTACGAGCAGTACTTC
TRBJ2-1,TRBV7-3,NA,once,CASSFYLADHLRNEQFF,TGTGCCAGCAGCTTCTACCTCGCTGACCACCTCAGGAATGAGCAGTTCTTC
TRBJ2-7,TRBV27,NA,NA,CASNHGRGPYEQYF,TGTGCCAGCAACCACGGGAGGGGGCCCTACGAGCAGTACTTC
TRBJ1-2,TRBV7-9,NA,NA,CASSRDTANYGYTF,TGTGCCAGCAGCCGGGACACGGCTAACTATGGCTACACCTTC
TRBJ1-6,TRBV2,NA,NA,CASSEALRGNSPLHF,TGTGCCAGCAGTGAAGCGCTCAGGGGTAATTCACCCCTCCACTTT
TRBJ1-3,TRBV9,TRBD1,NA,CASSVDQGAIGNTIYF,TGTGCCAGCAGCGTAGACCAGGGGGCAATTGGAAACACCATATATTTT
TRBJ1-1,TRBV7-9,NA,few,CASSLSTVNTEAFF,TGTGCCAGCAGCTTAAGTACAGTGAACACTGAAGCTTTCTTT
TRBJ1-2,TRBV9,TRBD1,once,CASSVEPPGQGRDGYTF,TGTGCCAGCAGCGTAGAGCCCCCGGGACAGGGACGTGACGGCTACACCTTC
TRBJ2-7,TRBV27,TRBD1,NA,CASSFLGPGQGPYEQYF,TGTGCCAGCAGTTTCCTGGGACCGGGACAGGGGCCCTACGAGCAGTACTTC
TRBJ2-7,TRBV7-6,TRBD2,NA,CASSPQTGTSGGGLGEQYF,TGTGCCAGCAGCCCACAGACAGGGACTAGCGGAGGGGGGTTGGGAGAGCAGTACTTC
TRBJ1-1,TRBV4-1,TRBD1,NA,CASSQEGGRANTEAFF,TGCGCCAGCAGCCAAGAAGGGGGCAGGGCGAACACTGAAGCTTTCTTT
TRBJ1-2,TRBV18,TRBD1,NA,CASSPLLDRGYGYTF,TGTGCCAGCTCACCATTGTTGGACAGGGGGTACGGCTACACCTTC
TRBJ2-2,TRBV9,TRBD2,NA,CASSPGGGRTGELFF,TGTGCCAGCAGCCCGGGAGGTGGTCGCACCGGGGAGCTGTTTTTT
TRBJ1-5,TRBV19,NA,NA,CAANGRGGQPQHF,TGTGCTGCGAATGGGAGGGGCGGTCAGCCCCAGCATTTT
TRBJ1-1,TRBV5-1,NA,few,CASSLVSREGTEAFF,TGCGCCAGCAGCTTGGTGTCCAGGGAAGGAACTGAAGCTTTCTTT
TRBJ1-4,TRBV6-1,NA,NA,CASTVLTNEKLFF,TGTGCCAGCACAGTCCTAACTAATGAAAAACTGTTTTTT
TRBJ2-6,TRBV9,NA,NA,CASSPDGTTGANGLTF,TGTGCCAGCAGCCCTGATGGGACAACTGGGGCCAACGGCCTGACTTTC
TRBJ1-5,TRBV5-4,NA,NA,CASSLNVGPQHF,TGTGCCAGCAGCCTCAACGTCGGGCCCCAGCATTTT
TRBJ1-1,TRBV7-3,NA,NA,CASSLTAGTEAFF,TGTGCCAGCAGCTTAACGGCAGGCACTGAAGCTTTCTTT
TRBJ2-6,TRBV7-6,TRBD1,NA,CASSLTGGSGANVLTF,TGTGCCAGCAGCTTGACAGGGGGTTCTGGGGCCAACGTCCTGACTTTC
TRBJ1-2,TRBV7-2,TRBD1,NA,CASSPDRESYTF,TGTGCCAGCAGCCCGGACAGGGAAAGCTACACCTTC
TRBJ1-5,TRBV2,TRBD1,NA,CASRGDSHSNQPQHF,TGTGCCAGCAGGGGGGACAGCCATAGCAATCAGCCCCAGCATTTT
TRBJ1-5,TRBV30,NA,NA,CAWSVSWGLRNQPQHF,TGTGCCTGGAGTGTATCTTGGGGGCTACGGAATCAGCCCCAGCATTTT
TRBJ2-1,TRBV27,NA,NA,CASSFGDSRSNEQFF,TGTGCCAGCAGTTTCGGAGACAGTAGATCCAATGAGCAGTTCTTC
TRBJ2-1,TRBV27,NA,once,CASSRRTNNEQFF,TGTGCCAGCAGTCGAAGAACTAACAATGAGCAGTTCTTC
TRBJ2-7,TRBV10-3,TRBD2,NA,CAISANGGSGRGQYF,TGTGCCATCAGCGCCAATGGGGGAAGCGGGAGGGGGCAGTACTTC
TRBJ2-7,TRBV4-1,NA,few,CASSPLGRDEQYF,TGCGCCAGCAGCCCATTGGGGCGAGACGAGCAGTACTTC
TRBJ2-1,TRBV7-2,TRBD2,NA,CASRLAGVNEQFF,TGTGCCAGCAGACTAGCGGGAGTTAATGAGCAGTTCTTC
TRBJ1-5,TRBV19,TRBD1,few,CASSPGGIQPQHF,TGTGCCAGTAGTCCAGGGGGGATTCAGCCCCAGCATTTT
TRBJ2-1,TRBV5-1,TRBD2,NA,CASSLDLAGYNEQFF,TGCGCCAGCAGCTTGGATCTAGCGGGTTATAATGAGCAGTTCTTC
TRBJ2-7,TRBV6-1,NA,NA,CASSTPGLGIYEQYF,TGTGCCAGCAGCACACCGGGTCTTGGAATCTACGAGCAGTACTTC
TRBJ1-1,TRBV13,NA,once,CASSTAASKVNEAFF,TGTGCCAGCAGTACTGCGGCGTCTAAGGTGAATGAAGCTTTCTTT
TRBJ2-7,TRBV11-2,NA,NA,CASSPRPSYEQYF,TGTGCCAGCAGCCCCCGTCCCTCCTACGAGCAGTACTTC
TRBJ2-7,TRBV9,NA,NA,CASSVTSQSYEQYF,TGTGCCAGCAGCGTAACTAGCCAATCCTACGAGCAGTACTTC
TRBJ2-3,TRBV29-1,NA,NA,CSVSGLSDTQYF,TGCAGCGTTTCAGGGTTGTCAGATACGCAGTATTTT
TRBJ1-2,TRBV11-3,NA,NA,CASSRDIVYGYTF,TGTGCCAGCAGCCGGGACATAGTCTATGGCTACACCTTC
TRBJ1-1,TRBV7-3,NA,NA,CASSLIPPLSTEAFF,TGTGCCAGCAGCTTAATCCCTCCCCTCAGCACTGAAGCTTTCTTT
TRBJ2-2,TRBV7-6,TRBD2,few,CASSLGLAAGGELFF,TGTGCCAGCAGCTTAGGACTAGCGGCAGGCGGGGAGCTGTTTTTT
TRBJ2-5,TRBV6-1,NA,NA,CASSEALRLETQYF,TGTGCCAGCAGTGAAGCGCTTCGGTTAGAGACCCAGTACTTC
TRBJ2-1,TRBV7-6,TRBD2,NA,CASSLKMVGASGINEQFF,TGTGCCAGCAGTCTTAAGATGGTGGGGGCTAGCGGGATCAATGAGCAGTTCTTC